This T cell receptor beta chain was found in a study of T cell repertoires in cytomegalovirus infection. Study-wide context: Recently identified HLA-C-restricted and well-studied HLA-B-restricted CMV epitopes were used. Indications came from public TCR beta signatures; they pointed to CMV infection and to a matching HLA type. Study-level findings and limits: Frequencies of public TCR beta families were cumulated, and this identified carriers of CMV plus the relevant HLA. Across the ex vivo response, the dominant clonotypes were HLA-C-restricted CMV-specific TCR beta clonotypes.

CDR3 length: 14 amino acids. Germline CDR1 and CDR2: SGHVS and FNYEAQ. V was pared by 6 bases and J by 7 bases, with 10 bases of the junction left unmatched. A note on this clonotype: Its antigen is undetermined.

TCRdb independently ran MiXCR on the reads; one entry per CDR3 protein. In the table there are about 830,000 distinct CDR3 sequences, 32% of which are singletons. The V gene is TRBV7-6, the J gene TRBJ2-3; 7 nucleotides agree with TRBD1. Sequenced here: cultured CD8+ T cells from PBMCs, sampled from culture after CMV antigen stimulation. This clonotype was sampled from a human donor in good health (CMV status not recorded). Some clones in this sample may be carry-over from other donors' samples. CDR3 in amino acids: CASRVHRGGNTQYF. The CDR3 DNA reads as TGTGCCAGCAGGGTCCACAGGGGTGGAAATACGCAGTATTTT.